The 20 T cell receptor beta chains below come from one sample, sequenced in a study of T cell responses to AZD1222 COVID-19 vaccine. The assay was immunoSEQ multiplex PCR, and TCRdb's table has in-frame clones only and misses some. Of 100,000 or so clones in the sample, about 86% are singletons; the top ten hold approximately 5%. This specimen consisted of peripheral blood, obtained on day 0 of AZD1222 vaccination. The receptors stem from an adult in good health.

By frequency in the sample, this clone is medium-sized. This chain joins TRBV28 and TRBJ1-2; no firm D call. The V gene's germline CDR1 is MDHEN and CDR2 SYDVKM. V lost 6 bases, J lost 1 base, and 12 bases lay in between. There are 14 residues in the CDR3. Written as DNA, the CDR3 is TGTGCCAGCAGCCTCGGGATTTTTAACTATGGCTACACCTTC. This codes for CASSLGIFNYGYTF.

This rearrangement joins TRBV5-1 to TRBJ1-4; no definite D call. Trimming cost V 0 bases and J 3 bases, with 6 bases left between them. The length of the CDR3 is 14 residues. In germline, CDR1 is SGHRS, CDR2 YFSETQ. The CDR3 loop is CASSLDGANEKLFF. The CDR3 DNA sequence: TGCGCCAGCAGCTTGGACGGAGCTAATGAAAAACTGTTTTTT.

In this sample, this clone turned up a few times. The chain couples TRBV7-9 to TRBJ2-7; TRBD1 is a possible D gene (6 bases). Germline CDR1 reads SEHNR; CDR2 reads FQNEAQ (reference sequence). Between the trimmed V and J ends, which lost 4 bases and 3 bases, there was a span of 16 bases. The CDR3 contains 15 residues. The CDR3 protein is CASSSPQGQSYEQYF. CDR3 in DNA: TGTGCCAGCAGCTCCCCCCAAGGACAGAGCTACGAGCAGTACTTC.

The genes are TRBV7-9 and TRBJ2-7; D perhaps matches TRBD1 (6 bases). Trimming removed 5 bases from V and 1 base from J, with 9 bases in between. This CDR3 region has 13 residues. Germline V gene lookup returns CDR1 SEHNR and CDR2 FQNEAQ (reference sequence). The CDR3 DNA is TGTGCCAGCAGCCCCGGACAGTCCTACGAGCAGTACTTC. This translates into CASSPGQSYEQYF.

This chain links TRBV12-3 or TRBV12-4 with TRBJ2-2; D gene ambiguous. With 4 bases removed from V and 3 bases from J, the gap between germline ends came to 0 bases. The CDR3 spans 11 residues. The CDR3 DNA reads as TGTGCCAGCAGTTACACCGGGGAGCTGTTTTTT. The encoded protein is CASSYTGELFF.

This sequence joins TRBV7-6 and TRBJ2-7, with D maybe TRBD1 (5 bases). Between the trimmed V and J ends, which lost 5 bases and 2 bases, there was a span of 10 bases. Germline CDR1 SGHVS, CDR2 FNYEAQ. The CDR3 spans 13 residues. In DNA form, the CDR3 reads TGTGCCAGCAGCAACGTCAGGGCCTACGAGCAGTACTTC. Translated: CASSNVRAYEQYF.

The rearrangement uses TRBV5-1 and TRBJ1-4; 10 bases are shared with TRBD1. Germline V gene data show CDR1 as SGHRS and CDR2 as YFSETQ. This CDR3 spans 17 amino acids. V dropped 0 bases and J dropped 4; count of bases not matched to a gene: 6. CDR3: CASSLGQGAIVNEKLFF. In DNA, the CDR3 is TGCGCCAGCAGCTTGGGACAGGGGGCCATCGTTAATGAAAAACTGTTTTTT.

The chain is built from TRBV18 and TRBJ1-1; D is perhaps TRBD1 (5 bases). The ends were cut back, 3 bases at V and 4 bases at J, with 9 bases in the middle. Germline V lookup: CDR1 KGHSH, CDR2 LQKENI. The CDR3 covers 13 residues. The CDR3 coding sequence is TGTGCCAGCTCACCGCAGGGTTCCACTGAAGCTTTCTTT. Translated: CASSPQGSTEAFF.

This chain connects TRBV18 to TRBJ2-7; 11 nucleotides match TRBD1. The CDR3 has 14 amino acids. V shed 3 bases, J shed 3 bases, and the junction held 1 base outside the gene matches. Germline V CDR1 and CDR2: KGHSH, LQKENI. CDR3 bases: TGTGCCAGCTCACCCGGGACAGGGGGCTACGAGCAGTACTTC. Encoded protein: CASSPGTGGYEQYF.

The chain uses TRBV4-3 and TRBJ2-7; 7 nucleotides line up with TRBD2. The CDR3 is made up of 14 amino acids. J was trimmed by 3 bases and V by 1 base; bases with no gene match: 3. Germline-derived CDR1 and CDR2 are LGHNA and YSLEER. The CDR3 sequence: CASSQGEGRYEQYF. The DNA for the CDR3 is TGCGCCAGCAGCCAAGGGGAGGGGCGCTACGAGCAGTACTTC.

This sequence joins TRBV5-1 and TRBJ1-4; no reliable D call. This CDR3 is 16 amino acids long. Germline V gene lookup returns CDR1 SGHRS and CDR2 YFSETQ. Trimming stripped 0 bases from V and 0 bases from J, with 9 bases between. The CDR3 reads CASSLGTVTTNEKLFF. The CDR3 nucleotides are TGCGCCAGCAGCTTGGGGACCGTGACAACTAATGAAAAACTGTTTTTT.

The chain employs TRBV7-9 and TRBJ2-1; D remains ambiguous. The CDR3 runs 15 residues. Germline CDR1 is SEHNR and CDR2 is FQNEAQ (reference sequence). V lost 3 bases and J lost 8, with 17 bases in between. CDR3 sequence (DNA): TGTGCCAGCAGCTTTGGGGTAGGGTCTGGGGATGAGCAGTTCTTC. The encoded protein is CASSFGVGSGDEQFF.

The chain carries TRBV21-1 and TRBJ1-2; whether TRBD1, the table's D call, matches the DNA was not checked. TRBV21-1 is a known pseudogene. The CDR3 covers 16 residues. The CDR3 is CASSKDRDPYNYGYTF. For the CDR3, the DNA is TGTGCCAGCAGCAAAGACAGGGATCCCTATAACTATGGCTACACCTTC.

The chain employs TRBV29-1 and TRBJ2-5; 7 nucleotides line up with TRBD1. CDR3 length: 13 residues. The V segment lost 4 bases and the J segment 5 bases; nucleotides outside the gene matches: 7. Per germline, CDR1 SQVTM and CDR2 ANQGSEA. The CDR3 spells CSVGSGGLETQYF. The CDR3 DNA follows: TGCAGCGTTGGGTCAGGGGGTTTGGAGACCCAGTACTTC. The full variable domain, its missing parts supplied by reference TRBV29-1 and TRBJ2-5, is SAVISQKPSRDICQRGTSLTIQCQVDSQVTMMFWYRQQPGQSLTLIATANQGSEATYESGFVIDKFPISRPNLTFSTLTVSNMSPEDSSIYLCSVGSGGLETQYFGPGTRLLVL.

V usage is TRBV5-1 and J usage is TRBJ2-2; 10 nucleotides agree with TRBD1. Germline V gene lookup returns CDR1 SGHRS and CDR2 YFSETQ. There are 14 residues in the CDR3. Germline trimming cut 7 bases from V and 6 bases from J; bases unmatched to any gene: 6. CDR3 bases: TGCGCCAGCCTCAGGACAGGGGGTCCCGGGGAGCTGTTTTTT. Protein: CASLRTGGPGELFF.

The chain employs TRBV29-1 and TRBJ1-2; possible D gene TRBD1, 5 bases. The CDR3 covers 13 residues. Germline values: CDR1 SQVTM, CDR2 ANQGSEA. V lost 2 bases, J lost 4 bases, and 11 bases lay in between. CDR3 sequence (DNA): TGCAGCGTTGAACAGGGAGTCGTCTATGGCTACACCTTC. Translating it yields CSVEQGVVYGYTF.

The V and J genes are TRBV13 and TRBJ1-6, with a tentative D call TRBD1 (5 bases). V gave up 2 bases and J gave up 7 bases, with 9 bases separating them. The CDR3 is 14 residues long. Germline CDR1 and CDR2: PRHDT and FYEKMQ (reference sequence). CDR3 loop: CASSLQGPNSPLHF. For the CDR3, the DNA is TGTGCCAGCAGCTTACAGGGCCCAAATTCACCCCTCCACTTT.

The CDR3 region is CASSSGERNGYTF. The CDR3 DNA reads as TGTGCCAGCAGCTCTGGGGAAAGGAATGGCTACACCTTC. V usage is TRBV7-9 and J usage is TRBJ1-2; D gene uncertain. The germline V gene has CDR1 SEHNR and CDR2 FQNEAQ (reference sequence). V was cut by 4 bases and J by 6 bases, with 12 bases left in between. The CDR3 has 13 amino acids. Full variable domain (rest looked up from reference TRBV7-9 and TRBJ1-2): DTGVSQNPRHKITKRGQNVTFRCDPISEHNRLYWYRQTLGQGPEFLTYFQNEAQLEKSRLLSDRFSAERPKGSFSTLEIQRTEQGDSAMYLCASSSGERNGYTFGSGTRLTVV.

The chain couples TRBV27 to TRBJ1-2; tentative D call: TRBD1 (6 bases). Germline loops: CDR1 MNHEY, CDR2 SMNVEV (reference sequence). V shed 2 bases and J shed 4 bases, with 11 bases lying between them. CDR3 length: 14 amino acids. The CDR3 coding sequence is TGTGCCAGCAGTTTAGGACAGACCTTCTATGGCTACACCTTC. It is translated as CASSLGQTFYGYTF.

This chain links TRBV30 with TRBJ1-2; no reliable D call. Germline-derived CDR1 and CDR2 are GTSNPN and SVGIG (reference sequence). This CDR3 has 11 amino acids. CDR3 residues: CGLEKAHGYTF. For the CDR3, the DNA is TGTGGCCTGGAAAAGGCACATGGCTACACCTTC.